The clone carrying this TCR beta chain is a singleton in its sample. The repertoire was sequenced with immunoSEQ multiplex PCR; TCRdb's copy has only in-frame clones and lacks some. The sample comprises some 87,000 clones, 97% of which are singletons, and more than 0.15% rests with the top ten. The sample is drawn from a study of technical replicates of blood from several donors. Germline CDR1 MGHDK, CDR2 SYGVNS. The CDR3 length is 15 residues. Trimming cost V 5 bases and J 7 bases; bases outside gene matches: 13. The chain recombines TRBV25-1 with TRBJ1-1; the match to TRBD1 covers 7 bases. The source material was T cells isolated from PBMCs. The TCR sequence derives from a human donor in good health. This CDR3 is CASSPSARTGVEAFF. For the CDR3, the DNA is TGTGCCAGCAGTCCATCAGCCCGTACAGGGGTTGAAGCTTTCTTT.